Presented here are 19 T cell receptor beta chains from one specimen sequenced in a study of vaccination and CD4 T cells after COVID-19. Cultured CD4+ T cells had their DNA profiled by the Oncomine TCR Beta short-read assay. TCRdb ran MiXCR on the PCR reads and lists one entry per CDR3 protein. Here the sample spans 25,000 to 30,000 distinct CDR3 sequences, roughly 38% being singletons. These receptors have no known antigen. Described time point: late sampling 161 to 241 days after vaccination in a few convalescent patients. Treatment given: approximately 10-day PBMC culture with coronavirus spike peptide pools or control peptides (ViraFEST assay). The sample here was CD4+ T cells from blood, cultured in vitro, taken about 7 months after SARS-CoV-2 vaccination. Receptors originate from a human donor who had recovered from COVID-19.

This clonotype showed up just a few times. The chain joins TRBV10-3 to TRBJ2-7, with TRBD2 as a possible D gene (6 bases). CDR3 length: 15 residues. V lost 4 bases and J lost 2, with 15 bases in between. In germline, CDR1 is ENHRY, CDR2 SYGVKD. Here the CDR3 reads CAISVGGGPAYEQYF. In nucleotides, the CDR3 is TGTGCCATCAGTGTTGGGGGAGGACCGGCCTACGAGCAGTACTTC.

The table lists this clonotype with a few counts. The chain has TRBV7-9 and TRBJ2-5; D gene unclear. From germline, CDR1 is SEHNR and CDR2 FQNEAQ (reference sequence). The V and J ends lost 2 bases and 0 bases respectively, with 7 bases between them. The CDR3 has 14 amino acids. CDR3 amino acids: CASSLRGYQETQYF. DNA for the CDR3: TGTGCCAGCAGCTTACGAGGATACCAAGAGACCCAGTACTTC.

This clonotype was counted between two and nine times. The genes are TRBV28 and TRBJ1-1; D might be TRBD1 (6 bases). This CDR3 is built from 15 residues. Trimming left V 5 bases short and J 5 bases short, with 18 bases between. Germline V gene lookup returns CDR1 MDHEN and CDR2 SYDVKM. The CDR3 DNA sequence: TGTGCCAGCAGTCCGACAGGCCTAGGGTGGACTGAAGCTTTCTTT. Amino acid sequence: CASSPTGLGWTEAFF.

The chain is built from TRBV4-1 and TRBJ2-7, with D unresolved. The germline V and J ends were trimmed by 4 bases and 3 bases, with 19 bases remaining between them. The CDR3 is 16 residues long. Germline V CDR1 and CDR2: MGHRA, YSYEKL. The CDR3 protein is CASSLILRSEYYEQYF. The CDR3 coding sequence is TGCGCCAGCAGCCTGATTTTGCGGAGTGAATACTACGAGCAGTACTTC.

In its sample, this clonotype was seen a few times. The chain employs TRBV7-2 and TRBJ2-5; D is perhaps TRBD1 (6 bases). This CDR3 spans 15 amino acids. CDR1 and CDR2 (germline): SGHTA, FQGNSA. V lost 4 bases, J lost 5 bases, and 17 bases lay in between. The CDR3 coding sequence is TGTGCCAGCAGCTACCAACAGGGAACGGGGGAGACCCAGTACTTC. It encodes CASSYQQGTGETQYF.

This clonotype has just a few counts. The chain carries TRBV4-2 and TRBJ1-6, with 7 bases matching TRBD1. This CDR3 region has 15 residues. Germline V gene sequence: CDR1 LGHNA, CDR2 YNFKEQ. With V trimmed by 2 bases and J by 6 bases, 4 bases remained unmatched. The CDR3 loop reads CASSQQTGINSPLHF. The CDR3 DNA reads TGTGCCAGCAGCCAACAGACAGGGATTAATTCACCCCTCCACTTT.

The chain joins TRBV6-5 to TRBJ1-6; D unclear. Trimming took 0 bases from V and 7 from J, leaving 13 bases between them. The CDR3 runs 16 residues. The germline V gene has CDR1 MNHEY and CDR2 SVGAGI. The CDR3 loop reads CASSYSPEGHNSPLHF. The CDR3 region has the DNA TGTGCCAGCAGTTACTCGCCCGAGGGCCACAATTCACCCCTCCACTTT.

The genes are TRBV6-2 or TRBV6-3 and TRBJ2-7; D perhaps matches TRBD1 (6 bases). The CDR3 is made up of 15 amino acids. Germline V CDR1 and CDR2: MNHEY, SVGEGT. The ends were cut back, 0 bases at V and 2 bases at J, with 11 bases in the middle. In nucleotides, the CDR3 is TGTGCCAGCAGTTACTCGTTCGGACAGACCTACGAGCAGTACTTC. Amino acid sequence: CASSYSFGQTYEQYF.

V usage is TRBV24-1 and J usage is TRBJ2-1, with 8 bases identical to TRBD1. V was pared by 3 bases and J by 12 bases, with 15 bases of the junction left unmatched. The CDR3 covers 16 residues. Germline CDR1 is KGHDR and CDR2 is SFDVKD. The CDR3 DNA sequence: TGTGCCACCAGTGATCGATGGAGGACAGGGCACGGGGGGCAGTTCTTC. As protein: CATSDRWRTGHGGQFF.

This clonotype was counted between two and nine times. V usage is TRBV20-1 and J usage is TRBJ1-1; D possibly corresponds to TRBD1 (6 bases). Germline V gene sequence: CDR1 DFQATT, CDR2 SNEGSKA (reference sequence). The CDR3 spans 16 residues. The V end lost 0 bases, the J end lost 6 bases, and 20 bases lay between the germline ends. CDR3 coding DNA: TGCAGTGCTAGAGACCCAGGGGTCCAGGGTGGGGCTGAAGCTTTCTTT. Amino acids: CSARDPGVQGGAEAFF.

This clonotype has just a few counts. This sequence joins TRBV7-2 and TRBJ2-5; 10 positions agree with TRBD2. Germline loops: CDR1 SGHTA, CDR2 FQGNSA. Trimming removed 4 bases from V and 4 bases from J; junction bases left unmatched: 6. CDR3 length equals 15 residues. The CDR3 sequence: CASSSGGLATETQYF. DNA for the CDR3: TGTGCCAGCAGCTCCGGGGGACTAGCGACAGAGACCCAGTACTTC.

This clonotype has only a few counts. This chain links TRBV28 with TRBJ2-7; D gene unclear. The germline V gene encodes CDR1 MDHEN and CDR2 SYDVKM. V lost 2 bases and J lost 4, with 12 bases in between. The CDR3 spans 14 residues. CDR3 DNA: TGTGCCAGCAGTTTAGAAGCCTTAGGGTACGAGCAGTACTTC. Translation: CASSLEALGYEQYF.

This chain uses TRBV11-2 with TRBJ1-2; TRBD1 is a possible D gene (6 bases). Germline-derived CDR1 and CDR2 are SGHAT and FQNNGV. V lost 3 bases, J lost 4 bases, and 18 bases lay in between. This CDR3 comprises 16 residues. The CDR3 reads CASSFLRGPRGYGYTF. The CDR3, as DNA: TGTGCCAGCAGCTTTCTCAGGGGCCCGCGGGGCTATGGCTACACCTTC.

This clonotype came up a few times. V is TRBV20-1 and J is TRBJ1-6; TRBD1 agrees at 9 bases. V lost 3 bases to trimming and J lost 6 bases; unmatched junction nucleotides: 6. Germline lookup yields CDR1 DFQATT and CDR2 SNEGSKA (reference sequence). CDR3 length: 15 amino acids. Here the CDR3 reads CSAREPGQGNSPLHF. In DNA, the CDR3 is TGCAGTGCTAGGGAACCGGGACAGGGTAATTCACCCCTCCACTTT.

The gene calls are TRBV14 and TRBJ1-2; no clear D gene. Trimming stripped 2 bases from V and 3 bases from J, with 7 bases between. This CDR3 spans 13 amino acids. Germline V lookup: CDR1 SGHDN, CDR2 FVKESK. The CDR3 reads CASSQRRDYGYTF. The CDR3 DNA reads as TGTGCCAGCAGCCAAAGGCGGGACTATGGCTACACCTTC.

This clonotype was observed a handful of times. The rearrangement links TRBV15 to TRBJ2-5; D is uncertain. V shed 1 base and J shed 5 bases, with 14 bases lying between them. Germline loops: CDR1 LNHNV, CDR2 YYDKDF (reference sequence). The CDR3 length is 15 residues. The CDR3 bases are TGTGCCACCAGCAGAGGTCGACCTTTTGCGGAGACCCAGTACTTC. As protein: CATSRGRPFAETQYF.

The gene calls are TRBV6-2 or TRBV6-3 and TRBJ2-3; 7 bases line up with TRBD2. Germline assignment: CDR1 MNHEY and CDR2 SVGEGT. This CDR3 contains 13 residues. V trimming: 6 bases; J trimming: 7 bases; junction bases outside the gene matches: 7. Here the CDR3 DNA reads TGTGCCAGCAGGAGGACTAGTTACCATACGCAGTATTTT. Translated: CASRRTSYHTQYF.

This rearrangement joins TRBV28 to TRBJ2-2; TRBD2 matches 9 bases. The CDR3 extends over 14 amino acids. The junction had 6 bases not matched to a gene; V was cut back by 7 bases and J by 6 bases. Germline CDR1 and CDR2: MDHEN and SYDVKM. CDR3 region: CASILAGSPGELFF. In DNA form, the CDR3 reads TGTGCCAGCATACTAGCGGGCTCCCCCGGGGAGCTGTTTTTT.

The rearrangement uses TRBV6-1 and TRBJ2-1, with D tentatively TRBD1 (5 bases). The V gene's germline CDR1 is MNHNS and CDR2 SASEGT. The V and J ends lost 5 bases and 4 bases respectively, with 21 bases between them. The CDR3 is 17 amino acids. The CDR3 DNA is TGTGCCAGCAGTATCCTTCTTAAGCAACAGGTGTACAATGAGCAGTTCTTC. Its protein is CASSILLKQQVYNEQFF.